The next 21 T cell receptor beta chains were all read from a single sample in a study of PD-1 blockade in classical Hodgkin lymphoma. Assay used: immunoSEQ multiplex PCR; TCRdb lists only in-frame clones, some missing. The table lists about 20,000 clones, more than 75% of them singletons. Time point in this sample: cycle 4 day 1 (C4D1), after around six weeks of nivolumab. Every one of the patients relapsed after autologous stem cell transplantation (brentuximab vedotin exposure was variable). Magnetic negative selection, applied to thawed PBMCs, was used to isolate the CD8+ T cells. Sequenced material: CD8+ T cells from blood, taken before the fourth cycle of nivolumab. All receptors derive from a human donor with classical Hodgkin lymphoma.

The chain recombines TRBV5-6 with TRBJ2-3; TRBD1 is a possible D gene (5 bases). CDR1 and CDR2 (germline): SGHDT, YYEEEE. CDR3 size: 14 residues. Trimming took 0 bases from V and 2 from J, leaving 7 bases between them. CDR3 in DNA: TGTGCCAGCAGCTTGGGCAGGGACACAGATACGCAGTATTTT. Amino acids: CASSLGRDTDTQYF.

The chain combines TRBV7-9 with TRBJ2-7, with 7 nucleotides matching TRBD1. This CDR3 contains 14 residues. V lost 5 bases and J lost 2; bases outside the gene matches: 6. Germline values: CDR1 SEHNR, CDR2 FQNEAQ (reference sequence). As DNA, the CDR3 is TGTGCCAGCAGCCCTCCGGGACAGCCCTACGAGCAGTACTTC. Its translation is CASSPPGQPYEQYF. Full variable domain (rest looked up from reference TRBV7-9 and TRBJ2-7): DTGVSQNPRHKITKRGQNVTFRCDPISEHNRLYWYRQTLGQGPEFLTYFQNEAQLEKSRLLSDRFSAERPKGSFSTLEIQRTEQGDSAMYLCASSPPGQPYEQYFGPGTRLTVT.

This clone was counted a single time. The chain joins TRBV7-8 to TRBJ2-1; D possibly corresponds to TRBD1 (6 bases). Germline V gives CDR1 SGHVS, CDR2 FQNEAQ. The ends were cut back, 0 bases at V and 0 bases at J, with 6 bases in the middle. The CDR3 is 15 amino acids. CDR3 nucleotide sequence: TGTGCCAGCAGCTTAGCGGACAGCTCCTACAATGAGCAGTTCTTC. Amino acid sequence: CASSLADSSYNEQFF.

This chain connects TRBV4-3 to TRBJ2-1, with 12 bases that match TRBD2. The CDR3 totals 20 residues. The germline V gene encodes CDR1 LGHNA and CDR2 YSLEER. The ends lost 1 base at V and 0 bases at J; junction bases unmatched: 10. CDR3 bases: TGCGCCAGCAGCCAAGGTCCGACTAGCGGGGGCCCCAGCTCCTACAATGAGCAGTTCTTC. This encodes CASSQGPTSGGPSSYNEQFF.

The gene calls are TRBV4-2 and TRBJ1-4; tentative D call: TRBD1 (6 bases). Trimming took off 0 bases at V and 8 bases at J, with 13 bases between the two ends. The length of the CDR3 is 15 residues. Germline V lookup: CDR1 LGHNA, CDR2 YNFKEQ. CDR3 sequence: CASSQDGDIGEKLFF. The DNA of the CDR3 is TGTGCCAGCAGCCAAGATGGGGACATAGGGGAAAAACTGTTTTTT.

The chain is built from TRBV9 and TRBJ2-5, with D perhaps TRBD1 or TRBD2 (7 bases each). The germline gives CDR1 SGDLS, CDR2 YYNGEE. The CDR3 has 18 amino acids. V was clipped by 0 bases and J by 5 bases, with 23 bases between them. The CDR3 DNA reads TGTGCCAGCAGCGTAGGGGTGGTCGAGGGGGCGGGGGAGGAGACCCAGTACTTC. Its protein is CASSVGVVEGAGEETQYF. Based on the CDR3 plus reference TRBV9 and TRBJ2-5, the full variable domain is DSGVTQTPKHLITATGQRVTLRCSPRSGDLSVYWYQQSLDQGLQFLIQYYNGEERAKGNILERFSAQQFPDLHSELNLSSLELGDSALYFCASSVGVVEGAGEETQYFGPGTRLLVL.

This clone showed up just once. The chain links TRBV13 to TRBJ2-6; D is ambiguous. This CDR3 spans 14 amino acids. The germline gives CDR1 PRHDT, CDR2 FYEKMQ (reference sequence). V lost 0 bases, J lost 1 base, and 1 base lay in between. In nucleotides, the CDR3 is TGTGCCAGCAGCTTAGGGTCTGGGGCCAACGTCCTGACTTTC. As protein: CASSLGSGANVLTF.

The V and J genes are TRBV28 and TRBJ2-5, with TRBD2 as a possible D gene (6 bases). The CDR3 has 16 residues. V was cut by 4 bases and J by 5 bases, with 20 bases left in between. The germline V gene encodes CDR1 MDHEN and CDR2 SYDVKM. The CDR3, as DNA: TGTGCCAGCAGTTCCCCCCTATGGCGGGGAGACGAGACCCAGTACTTC. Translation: CASSSPLWRGDETQYF.

The CDR3 sequence is CASSEITEAFF. CDR3 in DNA: TGTGCCAGCAGTGAAATTACTGAAGCTTTCTTT. The gene calls are TRBV6-1 and TRBJ1-1, with D uncertain. Trimming cost V 2 bases and J 5 bases, with 3 bases left between them. The length of the CDR3 is 11 residues. The V gene's germline CDR1 is MNHNS and CDR2 SASEGT.

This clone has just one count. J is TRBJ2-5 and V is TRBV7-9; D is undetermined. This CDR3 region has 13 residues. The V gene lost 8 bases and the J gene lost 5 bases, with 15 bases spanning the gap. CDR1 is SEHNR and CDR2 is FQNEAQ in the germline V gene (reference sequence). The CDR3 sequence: CASPGPAGETQYF. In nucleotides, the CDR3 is TGTGCCAGCCCAGGACCAGCAGGCGAGACCCAGTACTTC.

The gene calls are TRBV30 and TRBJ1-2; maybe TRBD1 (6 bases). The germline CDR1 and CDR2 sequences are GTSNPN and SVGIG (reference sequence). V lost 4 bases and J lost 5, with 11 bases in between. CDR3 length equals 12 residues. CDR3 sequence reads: CAWTGQRYGYTF. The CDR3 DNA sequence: TGTGCCTGGACAGGACAGAGATATGGCTACACCTTC.

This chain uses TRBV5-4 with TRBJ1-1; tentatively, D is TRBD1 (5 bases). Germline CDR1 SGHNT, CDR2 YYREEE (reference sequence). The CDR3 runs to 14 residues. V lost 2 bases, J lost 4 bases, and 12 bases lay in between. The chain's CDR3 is CASSFGAGGTEAFF. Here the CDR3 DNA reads TGTGCCAGCAGCTTCGGGGCCGGGGGCACTGAAGCTTTCTTT.

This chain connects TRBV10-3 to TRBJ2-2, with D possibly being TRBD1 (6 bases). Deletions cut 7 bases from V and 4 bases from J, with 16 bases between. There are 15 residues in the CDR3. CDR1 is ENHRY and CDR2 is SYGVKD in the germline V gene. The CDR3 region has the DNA TGTGCCATCACTACAGGGTCGGTGGGCACCGGGGAGCTGTTTTTT. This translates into CAITTGSVGTGELFF.

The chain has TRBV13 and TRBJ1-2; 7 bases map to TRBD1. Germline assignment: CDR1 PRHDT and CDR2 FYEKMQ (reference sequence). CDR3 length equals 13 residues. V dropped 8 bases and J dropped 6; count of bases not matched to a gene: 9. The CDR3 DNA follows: TGTGCCAGCGGCGGACAGGACCTTCATGGCTACACCTTC. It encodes CASGGQDLHGYTF.

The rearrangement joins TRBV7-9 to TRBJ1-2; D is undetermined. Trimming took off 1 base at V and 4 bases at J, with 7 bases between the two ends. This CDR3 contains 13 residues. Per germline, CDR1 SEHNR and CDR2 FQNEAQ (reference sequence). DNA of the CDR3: TGTGCCAGCAGCTTAGACCCAACCTATGGCTACACCTTC. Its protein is CASSLDPTYGYTF.

The CDR3 DNA reads as TGCGCCAGCAGTGTAGTTCTATTAGACTACGAGCAGTACTTC. This codes for CASSVVLLDYEQYF. The chain couples TRBV10-2 to TRBJ2-7; D not certain. V was cut by 4 bases and J by 3 bases, with 13 bases left in between. The CDR3 is 14 residues long. Germline lookup yields CDR1 WSHSY and CDR2 SAAADI.

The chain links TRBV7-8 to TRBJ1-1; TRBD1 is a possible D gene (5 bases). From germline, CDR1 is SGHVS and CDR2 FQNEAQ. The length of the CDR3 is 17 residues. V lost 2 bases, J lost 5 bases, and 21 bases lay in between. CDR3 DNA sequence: TGTGCCAGCAGCTTACACCGTACCGAGGGGATTAAGACTGAAGCTTTCTTT. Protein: CASSLHRTEGIKTEAFF.

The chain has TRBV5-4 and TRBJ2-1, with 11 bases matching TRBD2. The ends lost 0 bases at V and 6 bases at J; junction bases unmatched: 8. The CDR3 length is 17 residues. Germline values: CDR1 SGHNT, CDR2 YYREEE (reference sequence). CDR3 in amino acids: CASSLEGGLAGVNEQFF. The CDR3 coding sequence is TGTGCCAGCAGCTTGGAAGGCGGACTAGCGGGTGTCAATGAGCAGTTCTTC.

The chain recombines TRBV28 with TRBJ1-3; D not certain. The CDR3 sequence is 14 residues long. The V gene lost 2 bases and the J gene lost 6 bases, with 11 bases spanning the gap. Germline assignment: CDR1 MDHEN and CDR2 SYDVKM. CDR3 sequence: CASSLRATINTIYF. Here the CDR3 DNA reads TGTGCCAGCAGTTTAAGGGCAACGATAAACACCATATATTTT. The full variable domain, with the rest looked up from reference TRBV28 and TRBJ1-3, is DVKVTQSSRYLVKRTGEKVFLECVQDMDHENMFWYRQDPGLGLRLIYFSYDVKMKEKGDIPEGYSVSREKKERFSLILESASTNQTSMYLCASSLRATINTIYFGEGSWLTVV.

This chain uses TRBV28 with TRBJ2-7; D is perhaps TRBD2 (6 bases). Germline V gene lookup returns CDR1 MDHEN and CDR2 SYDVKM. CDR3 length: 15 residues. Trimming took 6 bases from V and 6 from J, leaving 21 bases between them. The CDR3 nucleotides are TGTGCCAGCAGCGACGGGACCACCTGGGGACTCGAGCAGTACTTC. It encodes CASSDGTTWGLEQYF.

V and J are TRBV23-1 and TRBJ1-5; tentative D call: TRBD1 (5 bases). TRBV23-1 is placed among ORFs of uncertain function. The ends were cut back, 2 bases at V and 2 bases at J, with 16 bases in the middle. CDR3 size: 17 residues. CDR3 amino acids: CASSQGTRVGGNQPQHF. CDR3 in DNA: TGCGCCAGCAGTCAAGGGACCAGGGTAGGAGGCAATCAGCCCCAGCATTTT.